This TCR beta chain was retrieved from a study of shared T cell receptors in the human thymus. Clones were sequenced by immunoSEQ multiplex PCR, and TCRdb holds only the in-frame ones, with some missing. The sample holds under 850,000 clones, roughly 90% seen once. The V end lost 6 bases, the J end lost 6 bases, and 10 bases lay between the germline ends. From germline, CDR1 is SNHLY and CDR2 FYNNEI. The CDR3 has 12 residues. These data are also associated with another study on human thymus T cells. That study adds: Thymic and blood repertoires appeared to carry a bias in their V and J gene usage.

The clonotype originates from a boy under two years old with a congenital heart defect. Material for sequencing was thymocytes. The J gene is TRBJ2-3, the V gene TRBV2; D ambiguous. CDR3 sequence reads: CASRGYTDTQYF. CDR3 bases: TGTGCCAGCAGGGGCTACACGGATACGCAGTATTTT.